Below, one T cell receptor beta chain is given with its context. The antigen is not known. Assay: immunoSEQ multiplex PCR; the TCRdb copy retains only in-frame clones and omits some. The profile shows 2 million to 3 million clones, approximately 94% of them singletons. The sample originates from a study of shared clonotypes between healthy human individuals. Negatively enriched CD4+ T cells were divided by CD45RA into naive and memory. Study-wide results and caveats: Naive CD4 clonotypes overlapped across a handful of donors at approximately 5.5%.

Germline loops: CDR1 GTSNPN, CDR2 SVGIG (reference sequence). There are 12 residues in the CDR3. V was trimmed by 3 bases and J by 6 bases, leaving 12 bases between them. This rearrangement joins TRBV30 to TRBJ2-7; maybe TRBD1 (7 bases). This clonotype originated in a man younger than 35 in good health. The specimen was naive CD4+ T cells sorted from blood. Specified subset: CD45RA+ positively selected. CDR3 nucleotides: TGTGCCTGGAGAAGGGGGGACAGCGAGCAGTACTTC. Amino acid sequence: CAWRRGDSEQYF.